These T cell receptor beta chains were read from a single sample in a study of blood T cells in healthy people across ages. TCRdb fed the 5' RACE reads into MiXCR, producing one record per CDR3 protein. Found here are some 1,500,000 distinct CDR3 sequences, roughly two fifths of them singletons; the top ten hold around 4%. Sequencing used blood. The receptor source for this set is a woman under 30 in good health. The CDR3 runs from the conserved cysteine through the conserved F or W. Each record gives: D gene, clone size, V gene, J gene, CDR3 protein, CDR3 DNA. D genes are given only for firm matches. The size of a clone is reported for some rows only, either as once, few or many, or as a class for expanded clones.

>NA|NA|TRBV25-1|TRBJ1-2
CVSSDGGSHYGYTF
TGTGTCAGCAGTGACGGTGGCAGTCATTATGGCTACACCTTC
>NA|few|TRBV7-2|TRBJ2-7
CASSLLPYGEQYF
TGTGCCAGCAGCTTATTGCCGTACGGCGAGCAGTACTTC
>NA|NA|TRBV20-1|TRBJ1-4
CSARQSANEKLFF
TGCAGTGCAAGACAGTCGGCTAATGAAAAACTGTTTTTT
>NA|NA|TRBV6-2/TRBV6-3|TRBJ2-5
CASNKIQGVQETQYF
TGTGCCAGCAATAAGATCCAAGGCGTACAAGAGACCCAGTACTTC
>NA|few|TRBV2|TRBJ1-1
CASRSTGEAFF
TGTGCCAGCAGGAGTACAGGGGAAGCTTTCTTT
>NA|many|TRBV20-1|TRBJ2-7
CSARKQETYEQYF
TGCAGTGCTAGAAAACAGGAGACCTACGAGCAGTACTTC
>NA|NA|TRBV20-1|TRBJ1-1
CSAKERLSTEAFF
TGCAGTGCTAAGGAAAGATTGTCCACTGAAGCTTTCTTT
>TRBD1|NA|TRBV27|TRBJ2-1
CASSRGTGSPYNEQFF
TGTGCCAGCAGTAGAGGGACAGGAAGCCCCTACAATGAGCAGTTCTTC
>TRBD1|NA|TRBV27|TRBJ2-1
CASSFDRARRERYNEQFF
TGTGCCAGCAGTTTCGACAGGGCGAGGCGAGAGCGTTACAATGAGCAGTTCTTC
>NA|NA|TRBV7-2|TRBJ2-3
CASSLAYGLADTQYF
TGTGCCAGCAGCTTAGCGTATGGATTGGCAGATACGCAGTATTTT